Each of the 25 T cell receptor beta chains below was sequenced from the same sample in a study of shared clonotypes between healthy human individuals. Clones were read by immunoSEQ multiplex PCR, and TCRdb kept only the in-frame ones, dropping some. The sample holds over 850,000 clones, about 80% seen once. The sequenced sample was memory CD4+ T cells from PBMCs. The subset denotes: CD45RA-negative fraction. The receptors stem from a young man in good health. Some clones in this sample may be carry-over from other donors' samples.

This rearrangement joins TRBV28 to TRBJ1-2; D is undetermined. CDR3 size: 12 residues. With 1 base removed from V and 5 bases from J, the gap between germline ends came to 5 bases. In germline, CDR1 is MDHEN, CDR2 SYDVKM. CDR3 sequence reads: CASSLFKYGYTF. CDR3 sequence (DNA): TGTGCCAGCAGTTTATTTAAGTATGGCTACACCTTC.

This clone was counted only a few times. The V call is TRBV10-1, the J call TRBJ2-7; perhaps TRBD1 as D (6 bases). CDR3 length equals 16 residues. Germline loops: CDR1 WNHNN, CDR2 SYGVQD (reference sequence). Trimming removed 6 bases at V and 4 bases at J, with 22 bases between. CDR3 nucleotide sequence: TGCGCCAGCAGAGTTTCCCCATGGGGGCCTGAGTACGAGCAGTACTTC. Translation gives CASRVSPWGPEYEQYF.

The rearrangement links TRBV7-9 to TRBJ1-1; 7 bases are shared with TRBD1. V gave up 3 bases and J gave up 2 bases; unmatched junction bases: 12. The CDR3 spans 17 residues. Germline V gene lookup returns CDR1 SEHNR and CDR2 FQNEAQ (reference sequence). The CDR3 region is CASSLPLRDSGNTEAFF. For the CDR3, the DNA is TGTGCCAGCAGCTTGCCCCTCCGGGACAGCGGTAACACTGAAGCTTTCTTT.

CDR3 amino acids: CASSVDTERSGANVLTF. The CDR3 region has the DNA TGTGCCAGCAGCGTAGACACAGAGCGGTCTGGGGCCAACGTCCTGACTTTC. V usage is TRBV9 and J usage is TRBJ2-6; tentatively, D is TRBD2 (5 bases). The germline V gene has CDR1 SGDLS and CDR2 YYNGEE. The CDR3 covers 17 residues. Deletions cut 0 bases from V and 1 base from J, with 11 bases between.

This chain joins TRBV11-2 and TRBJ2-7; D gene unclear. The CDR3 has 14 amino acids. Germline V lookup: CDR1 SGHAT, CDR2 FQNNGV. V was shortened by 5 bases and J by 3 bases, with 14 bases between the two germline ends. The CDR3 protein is CASSQVQRHYEQYF. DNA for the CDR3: TGTGCCAGCAGCCAAGTCCAGCGACACTACGAGCAGTACTTC.

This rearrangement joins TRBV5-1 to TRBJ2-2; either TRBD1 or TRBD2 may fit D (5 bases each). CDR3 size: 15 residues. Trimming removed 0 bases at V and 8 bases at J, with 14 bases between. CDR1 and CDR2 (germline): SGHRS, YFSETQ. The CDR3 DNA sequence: TGCGCCAGCAGCTTGGGAACCGGGACCACTGGGGAGCTGTTTTTT. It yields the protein CASSLGTGTTGELFF. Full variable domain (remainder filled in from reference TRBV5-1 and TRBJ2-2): KAGVTQTPRYLIKTRGQQVTLSCSPISGHRSVSWYQQTPGQGLQFLFEYFSETQRNKGNFPGRFSGRQFSNSRSEMNVSTLELGDSALYLCASSLGTGTTGELFFGEGSRLTVL.

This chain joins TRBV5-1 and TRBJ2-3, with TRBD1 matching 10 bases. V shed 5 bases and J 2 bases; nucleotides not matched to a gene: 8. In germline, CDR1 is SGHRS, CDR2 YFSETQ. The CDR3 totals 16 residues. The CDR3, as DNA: TGCGCCAGCAGAACCGACAGGGGGCGCGTCACAGATACGCAGTATTTT. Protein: CASRTDRGRVTDTQYF.

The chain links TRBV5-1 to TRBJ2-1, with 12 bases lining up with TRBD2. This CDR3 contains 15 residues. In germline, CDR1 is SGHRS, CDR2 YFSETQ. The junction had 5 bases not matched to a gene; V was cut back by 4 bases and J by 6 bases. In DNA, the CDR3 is TGCGCCAGCAGCCTGACTAGCGGGAGCGCCAATGAGCAGTTCTTC. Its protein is CASSLTSGSANEQFF.

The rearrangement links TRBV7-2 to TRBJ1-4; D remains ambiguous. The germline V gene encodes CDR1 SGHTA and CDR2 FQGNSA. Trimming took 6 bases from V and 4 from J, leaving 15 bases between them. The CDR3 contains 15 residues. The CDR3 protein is CASSTRTLFNEKLFF. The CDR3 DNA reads TGTGCCAGCAGTACAAGGACCTTATTTAATGAAAAACTGTTTTTT.

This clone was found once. The CDR3 spells CASSPLDGVETQYF. CDR3 nucleotides: TGTGCCAGCTCACCGTTGGACGGAGTAGAGACCCAGTACTTC. The rearrangement joins TRBV18 to TRBJ2-5; D is undetermined. The CDR3 extends over 14 amino acids. Germline CDR1 is KGHSH and CDR2 is LQKENI. V was pared by 3 bases and J by 4 bases, with 12 bases between.

The CDR3 here is CASSSSGYNTEAFF. The CDR3 DNA follows: TGTGCCAGCAGCTCATCCGGGTACAACACTGAAGCTTTCTTT. The V gene is TRBV9, the J gene TRBJ1-1, with unresolved D. Trimming pared 4 bases from V and 2 bases from J, leaving 12 bases between. Per the germline V gene, CDR1 is SGDLS and CDR2 is YYNGEE. The length of the CDR3 is 14 residues.

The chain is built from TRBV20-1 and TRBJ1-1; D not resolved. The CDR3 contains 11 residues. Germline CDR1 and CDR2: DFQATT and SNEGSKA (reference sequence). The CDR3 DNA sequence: TGCAGCGTATACATGAACACTGAAGCTTTCTTT. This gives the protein CSVYMNTEAFF.

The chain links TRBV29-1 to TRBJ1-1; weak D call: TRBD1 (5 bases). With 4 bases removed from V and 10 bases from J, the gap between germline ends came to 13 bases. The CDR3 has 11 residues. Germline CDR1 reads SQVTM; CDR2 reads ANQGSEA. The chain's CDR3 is CSVVRGDRAFF. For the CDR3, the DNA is TGCAGCGTTGTTCGAGGTGACAGAGCTTTCTTT.

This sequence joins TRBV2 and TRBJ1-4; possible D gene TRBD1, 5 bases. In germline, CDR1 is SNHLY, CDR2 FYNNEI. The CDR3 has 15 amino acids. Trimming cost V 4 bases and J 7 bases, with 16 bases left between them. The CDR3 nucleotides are TGTGCCAGCAGTGGGGTTGGGGCTCCCGGTGAAAAACTGTTTTTT. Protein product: CASSGVGAPGEKLFF.

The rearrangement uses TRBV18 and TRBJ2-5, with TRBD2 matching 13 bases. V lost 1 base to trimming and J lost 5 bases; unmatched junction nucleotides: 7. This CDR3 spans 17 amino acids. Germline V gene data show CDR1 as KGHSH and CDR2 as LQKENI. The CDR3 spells CASSPRGLAGQTETQYF. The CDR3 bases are TGTGCCAGCTCACCACGGGGACTAGCGGGACAGACTGAGACCCAGTACTTC.

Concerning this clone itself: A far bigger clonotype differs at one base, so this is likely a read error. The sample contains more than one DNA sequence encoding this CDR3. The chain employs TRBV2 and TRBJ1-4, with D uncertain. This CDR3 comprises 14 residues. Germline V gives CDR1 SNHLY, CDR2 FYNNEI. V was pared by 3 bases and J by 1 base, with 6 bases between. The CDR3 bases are TGTGCCAGCAGTGACCGGGGAACTAATGAAAAACTGTTTTTT. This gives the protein CASSDRGTNEKLFF. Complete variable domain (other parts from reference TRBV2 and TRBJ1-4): EPEVTQTPSHQVTQMGQEVILRCVPISNHLYFYWYRQILGQKVEFLVSFYNNEISEKSEIFDDQFSVERPDGSNFTLKIRSTKLEDSAMYFCASSDRGTNEKLFFGSGTQLSVL.

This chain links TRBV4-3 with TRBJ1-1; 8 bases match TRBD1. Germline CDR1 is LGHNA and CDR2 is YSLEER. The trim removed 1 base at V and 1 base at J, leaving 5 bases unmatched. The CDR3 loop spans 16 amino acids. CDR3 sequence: CASSQAPDRANTEAFF. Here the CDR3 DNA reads TGCGCCAGCAGCCAAGCCCCGGACAGGGCGAACACTGAAGCTTTCTTT.

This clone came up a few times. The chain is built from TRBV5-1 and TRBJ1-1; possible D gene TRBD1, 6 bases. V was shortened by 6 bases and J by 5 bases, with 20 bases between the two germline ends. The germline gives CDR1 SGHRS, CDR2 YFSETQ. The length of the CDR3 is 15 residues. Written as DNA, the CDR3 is TGCGCCAGCACCAGATTGGGGGGCCAGGAGACTGAAGCTTTCTTT. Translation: CASTRLGGQETEAFF.

The CDR3: CASSLVSRTGELFF. DNA for the CDR3: TGTGCCAGCAGCTTGGTTTCTAGGACCGGGGAGCTGTTTTTT. The chain uses TRBV5-6 and TRBJ2-2; D ambiguous. Germline CDR1 is SGHDT and CDR2 is YYEEEE. The CDR3 extends over 14 amino acids. V lost 0 bases and J 5 bases, leaving 8 bases between the germline ends.

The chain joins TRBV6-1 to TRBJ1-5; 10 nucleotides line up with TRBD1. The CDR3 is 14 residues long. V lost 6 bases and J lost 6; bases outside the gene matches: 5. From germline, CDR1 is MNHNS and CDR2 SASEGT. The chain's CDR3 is CASRGTGVAQPQHF. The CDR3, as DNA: TGTGCCAGCAGAGGGACAGGGGTGGCTCAGCCCCAGCATTTT.

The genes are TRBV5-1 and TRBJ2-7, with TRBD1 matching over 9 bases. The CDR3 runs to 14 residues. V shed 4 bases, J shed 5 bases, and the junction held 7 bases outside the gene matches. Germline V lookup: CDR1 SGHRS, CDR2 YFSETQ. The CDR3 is CASSRDRDVDEQYF. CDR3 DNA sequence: TGCGCCAGCAGCCGGGACAGGGACGTTGACGAGCAGTACTTC. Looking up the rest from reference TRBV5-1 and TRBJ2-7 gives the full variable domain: KAGVTQTPRYLIKTRGQQVTLSCSPISGHRSVSWYQQTPGQGLQFLFEYFSETQRNKGNFPGRFSGRQFSNSRSEMNVSTLELGDSALYLCASSRDRDVDEQYFGPGTRLTVT.

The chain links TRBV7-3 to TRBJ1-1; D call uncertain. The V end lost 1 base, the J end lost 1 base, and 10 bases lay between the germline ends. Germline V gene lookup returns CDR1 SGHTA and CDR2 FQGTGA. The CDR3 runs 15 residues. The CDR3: CASSLRAGANTEAFF. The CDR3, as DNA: TGTGCCAGCAGCTTAAGGGCAGGAGCGAACACTGAAGCTTTCTTT.

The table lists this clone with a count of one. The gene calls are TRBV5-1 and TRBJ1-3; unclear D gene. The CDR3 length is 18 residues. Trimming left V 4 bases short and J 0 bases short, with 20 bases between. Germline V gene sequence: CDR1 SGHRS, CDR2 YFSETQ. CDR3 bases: TGCGCCAGCAGCCCAAGGCCCATTACCTTTAGCTCTGGAAACACCATATATTTT. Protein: CASSPRPITFSSGNTIYF.

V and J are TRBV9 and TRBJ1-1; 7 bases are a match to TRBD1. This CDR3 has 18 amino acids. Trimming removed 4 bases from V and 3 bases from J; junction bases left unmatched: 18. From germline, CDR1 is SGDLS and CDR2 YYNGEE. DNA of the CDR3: TGTGCCAGCAGCACAAAACCCCTTAGAGGGGGCCGGGACACTGAAGCTTTCTTT. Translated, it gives CASSTKPLRGGRDTEAFF.

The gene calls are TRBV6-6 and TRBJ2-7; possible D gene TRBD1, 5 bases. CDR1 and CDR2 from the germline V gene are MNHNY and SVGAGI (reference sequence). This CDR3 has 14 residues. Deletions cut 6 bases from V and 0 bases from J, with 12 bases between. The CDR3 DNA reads TGTGCCAGCAGCAACAGGCAGGACTCCTACGAGCAGTACTTC. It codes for CASSNRQDSYEQYF.